This T cell receptor (beta chain) was found in a study of molecular identifiers for immune sequencing clone quantification. Many counts were recorded for this clonotype. With 10%, 30% or 50% of RNA, about 19,000 to 1,000,000 naive CD8 T cells were sequenced. Naive CD8 T cells were sorted as CD8+CD4-CCR7+CD45RA+. Each CDR3 protein is one row after TCRdb ran MiXCR on the PCR reads. The table includes tens of thousands of distinct CDR3 sequences, over 15% detected once. Sequencing was done on a sample of naive CD8+ T cells from blood, with Jurkat cell RNA spiked in. As for subset: FACS-sorted CD8+CD4-CCR7+CD45RA+ naive T cells. The clonotype was recovered from a human donor in good health. Some libraries in this study had Jurkat cell RNA spiked in.

The CDR3 nucleotides are TGTGCCTGGAGTGTCCTAAGCGGGAAGGAGACCCAGTACTTC. This translates into CAWSVLSGKETQYF. V gene TRBV30 combines with J gene TRBJ2-5; 7 nucleotides match TRBD2. J lost 5 bases, V lost 0 bases, and 6 bases had no gene match. This CDR3 comprises 14 residues. The germline CDR1 and CDR2 sequences are GTSNPN and SVGIG (reference sequence).